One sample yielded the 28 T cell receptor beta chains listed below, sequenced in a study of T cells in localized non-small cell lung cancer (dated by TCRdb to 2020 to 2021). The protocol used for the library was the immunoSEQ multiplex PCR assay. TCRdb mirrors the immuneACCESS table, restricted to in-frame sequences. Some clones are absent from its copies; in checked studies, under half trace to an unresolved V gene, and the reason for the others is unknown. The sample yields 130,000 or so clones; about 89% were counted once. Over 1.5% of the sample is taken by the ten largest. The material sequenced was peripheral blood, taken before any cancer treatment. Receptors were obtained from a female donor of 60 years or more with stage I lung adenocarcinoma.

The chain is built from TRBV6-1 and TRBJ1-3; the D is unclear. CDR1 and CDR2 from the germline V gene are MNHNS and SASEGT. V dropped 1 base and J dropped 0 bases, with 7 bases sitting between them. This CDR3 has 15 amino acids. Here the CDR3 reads CASSEEVYSGNTIYF. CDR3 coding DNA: TGTGCCAGCAGTGAAGAGGTCTACTCTGGAAACACCATATATTTT.

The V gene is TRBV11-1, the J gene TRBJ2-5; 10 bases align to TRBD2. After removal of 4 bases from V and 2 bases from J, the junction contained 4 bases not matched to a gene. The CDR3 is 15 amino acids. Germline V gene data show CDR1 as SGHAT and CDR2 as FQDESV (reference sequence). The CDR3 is CASSSGAGGQETQYF. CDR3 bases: TGTGCCAGCAGCTCAGGAGCGGGAGGGCAAGAGACCCAGTACTTC. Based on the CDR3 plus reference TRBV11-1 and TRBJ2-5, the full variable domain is EAEVAQSPRYKITEKSQAVAFWCDPISGHATLYWYRQILGQGPELLVQFQDESVVDDSQLPKDRFSAERLKGVDSTLKIQPAELGDSAMYLCASSSGAGGQETQYFGPGTRLLVL.

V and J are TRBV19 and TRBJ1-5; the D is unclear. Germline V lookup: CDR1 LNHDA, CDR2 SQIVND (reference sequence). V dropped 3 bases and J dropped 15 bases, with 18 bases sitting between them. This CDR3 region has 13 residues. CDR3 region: CASSIGLTAWGHF. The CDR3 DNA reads TGTGCCAGTAGTATCGGTCTTACAGCTTGGGGGCATTTT.

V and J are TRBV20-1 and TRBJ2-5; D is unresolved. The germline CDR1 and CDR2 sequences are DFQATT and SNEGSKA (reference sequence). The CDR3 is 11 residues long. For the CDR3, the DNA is TGCAGCGCGGCGGTGGCCGAGACCCAGTACTTC. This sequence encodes CSAAVAETQYF.

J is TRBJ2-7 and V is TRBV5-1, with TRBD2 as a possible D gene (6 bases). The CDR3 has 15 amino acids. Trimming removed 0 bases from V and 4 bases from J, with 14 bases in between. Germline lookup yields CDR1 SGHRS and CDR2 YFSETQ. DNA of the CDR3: TGCGCCAGCAGCTTGGCCTTGGGGGGAGGATACGAGCAGTACTTC. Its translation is CASSLALGGGYEQYF.

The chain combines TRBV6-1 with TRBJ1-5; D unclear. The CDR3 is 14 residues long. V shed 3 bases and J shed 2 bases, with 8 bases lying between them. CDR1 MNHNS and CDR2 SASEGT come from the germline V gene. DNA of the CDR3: TGTGCCAGCAGTGACAGCATGGGCAATCAGCCCCAGCATTTT. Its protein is CASSDSMGNQPQHF.

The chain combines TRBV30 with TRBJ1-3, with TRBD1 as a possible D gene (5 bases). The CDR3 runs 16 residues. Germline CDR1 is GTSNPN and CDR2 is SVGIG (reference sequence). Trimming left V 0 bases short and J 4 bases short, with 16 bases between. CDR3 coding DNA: TGTGCCTGGAGTGTACGACAAGGAAACAGGGGAAACACCATATATTTT. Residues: CAWSVRQGNRGNTIYF.

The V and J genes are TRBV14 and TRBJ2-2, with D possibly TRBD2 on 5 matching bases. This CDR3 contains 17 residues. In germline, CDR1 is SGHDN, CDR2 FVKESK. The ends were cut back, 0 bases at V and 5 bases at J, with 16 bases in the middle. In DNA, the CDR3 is TGTGCCAGCAGCCAAGATCTTGTCCGGGATGAGACCGGGGAGCTGTTTTTT. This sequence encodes CASSQDLVRDETGELFF.

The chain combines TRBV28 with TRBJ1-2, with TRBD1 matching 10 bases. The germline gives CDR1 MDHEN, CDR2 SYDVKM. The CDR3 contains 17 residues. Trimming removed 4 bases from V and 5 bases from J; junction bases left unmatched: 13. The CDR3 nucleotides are TGTGCCAGCAGTTCCCAGCTCGGGACAGGGGTAAAGTATGGCTACACCTTC. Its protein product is CASSSQLGTGVKYGYTF.

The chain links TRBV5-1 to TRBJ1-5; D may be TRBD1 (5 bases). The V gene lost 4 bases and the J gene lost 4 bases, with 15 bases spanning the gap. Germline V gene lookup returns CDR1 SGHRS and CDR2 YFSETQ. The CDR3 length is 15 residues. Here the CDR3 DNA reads TGCGCCAGCAGCCCGGGGGAGGGGCGGAATCAGCCCCAGCATTTT. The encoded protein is CASSPGEGRNQPQHF. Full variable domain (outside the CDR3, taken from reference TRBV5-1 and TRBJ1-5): KAGVTQTPRYLIKTRGQQVTLSCSPISGHRSVSWYQQTPGQGLQFLFEYFSETQRNKGNFPGRFSGRQFSNSRSEMNVSTLELGDSALYLCASSPGEGRNQPQHFGDGTRLSIL.

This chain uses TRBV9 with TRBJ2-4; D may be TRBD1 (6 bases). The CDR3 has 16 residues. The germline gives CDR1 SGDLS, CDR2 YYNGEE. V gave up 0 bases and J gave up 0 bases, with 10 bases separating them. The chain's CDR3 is CASSVGQTGAKNIQYF. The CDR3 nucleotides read TGTGCCAGCAGCGTAGGTCAGACAGGAGCCAAAAACATTCAGTACTTC.

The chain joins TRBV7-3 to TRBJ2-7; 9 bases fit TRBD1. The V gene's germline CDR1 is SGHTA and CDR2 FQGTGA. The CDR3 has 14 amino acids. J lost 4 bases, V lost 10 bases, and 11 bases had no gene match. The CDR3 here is CANGQRTGVYEQYF. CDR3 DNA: TGTGCCAACGGGCAAAGGACAGGGGTATACGAGCAGTACTTC.

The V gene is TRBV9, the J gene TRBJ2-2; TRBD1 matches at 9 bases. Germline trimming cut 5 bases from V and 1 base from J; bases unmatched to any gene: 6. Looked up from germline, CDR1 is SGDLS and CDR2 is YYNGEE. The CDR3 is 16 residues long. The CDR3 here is CASRGPGQGNTGELFF. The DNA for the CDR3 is TGTGCCAGCAGGGGGCCGGGACAGGGGAACACCGGGGAGCTGTTTTTT.

This chain's CDR3 is CASSSGQSYEQYF. The CDR3 nucleotides read TGTGCCAGCAGCTCCGGACAGTCCTACGAGCAGTACTTC. The J gene is TRBJ2-7, the V gene TRBV5-6, with a tentative D call TRBD1 (6 bases). Germline values: CDR1 SGHDT, CDR2 YYEEEE. CDR3 length: 13 amino acids. V dropped 3 bases and J dropped 1 base, with 8 bases sitting between them.

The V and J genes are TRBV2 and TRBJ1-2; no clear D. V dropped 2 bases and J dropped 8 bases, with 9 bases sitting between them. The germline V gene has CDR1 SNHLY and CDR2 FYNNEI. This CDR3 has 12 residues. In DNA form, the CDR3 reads TGTGCCAGCAGTGAATCATGGGTCGGCTACACCTTC. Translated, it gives CASSESWVGYTF.

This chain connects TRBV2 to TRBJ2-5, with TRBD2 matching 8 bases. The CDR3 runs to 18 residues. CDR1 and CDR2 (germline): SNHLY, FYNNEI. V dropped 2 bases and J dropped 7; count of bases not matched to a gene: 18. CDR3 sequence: CASSERTGISGKGLTQYF. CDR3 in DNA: TGTGCCAGCAGTGAAAGGACTGGTATTAGCGGGAAGGGGTTGACCCAGTACTTC.

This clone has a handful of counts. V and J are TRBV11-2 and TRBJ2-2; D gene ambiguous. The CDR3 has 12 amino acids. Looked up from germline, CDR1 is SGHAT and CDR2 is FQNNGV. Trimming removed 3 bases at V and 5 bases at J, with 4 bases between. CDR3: CASSLGTGELFF. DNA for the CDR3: TGTGCCAGCAGCTTGGGGACCGGGGAGCTGTTTTTT.

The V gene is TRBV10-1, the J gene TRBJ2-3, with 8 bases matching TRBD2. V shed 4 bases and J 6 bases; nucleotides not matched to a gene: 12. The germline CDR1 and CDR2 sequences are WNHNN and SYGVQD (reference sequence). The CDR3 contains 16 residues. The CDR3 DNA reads TGCGCCAGCAGTGCCGGGACTAGGGGCCGGGGGGATACGCAGTATTTT. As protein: CASSAGTRGRGDTQYF.

The CDR3 sequence: CASSTTSGVPNEQFF. CDR3 DNA: TGTGCCAGCAGCACCACTAGCGGGGTCCCCAATGAGCAGTTCTTC. The chain links TRBV7-3 to TRBJ2-1, with TRBD2 identical over 10 bases. With 5 bases clipped from V and 6 bases from J, the junction kept 7 bases outside the gene matches. In germline, CDR1 is SGHTA, CDR2 FQGTGA. This CDR3 contains 15 residues.

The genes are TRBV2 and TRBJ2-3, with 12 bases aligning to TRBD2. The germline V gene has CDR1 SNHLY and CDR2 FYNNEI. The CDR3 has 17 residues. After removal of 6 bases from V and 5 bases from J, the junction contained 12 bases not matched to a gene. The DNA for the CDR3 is TGTGCCAGCAGCCCTAATGGACTAGCGGGATTGGGAGATACGCAGTATTTT. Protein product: CASSPNGLAGLGDTQYF.

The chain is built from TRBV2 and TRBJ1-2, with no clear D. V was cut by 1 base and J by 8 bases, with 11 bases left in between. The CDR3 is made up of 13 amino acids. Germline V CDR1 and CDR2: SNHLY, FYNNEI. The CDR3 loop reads CASSEGSRVGYTF. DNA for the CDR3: TGTGCCAGCAGTGAAGGCAGCCGGGTCGGCTACACCTTC.

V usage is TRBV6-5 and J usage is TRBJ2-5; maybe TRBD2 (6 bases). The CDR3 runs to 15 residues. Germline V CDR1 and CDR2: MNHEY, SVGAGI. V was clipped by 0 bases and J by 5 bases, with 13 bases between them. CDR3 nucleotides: TGTGCCAGCAGTTACTCGTGGGGGGTTGGGGAGACCCAGTACTTC. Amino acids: CASSYSWGVGETQYF.

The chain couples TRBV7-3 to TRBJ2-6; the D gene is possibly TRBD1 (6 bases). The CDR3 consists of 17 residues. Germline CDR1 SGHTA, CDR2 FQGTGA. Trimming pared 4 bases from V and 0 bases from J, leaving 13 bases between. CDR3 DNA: TGTGCCAGCAGCTCATCGACAGGTCACTCTGGGGCCAACGTCCTGACTTTC. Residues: CASSSSTGHSGANVLTF.

The CDR3 nucleotides read TGTGCCAGCAGCTTAGGCCCGTCCCCTGGAAACACCATATATTTT. This translates into CASSLGPSPGNTIYF. The chain combines TRBV7-8 with TRBJ1-3; D is unresolved. Trimming took 1 base from V and 2 from J, leaving 9 bases between them. The CDR3 runs 15 residues. The V gene's germline CDR1 is SGHVS and CDR2 FQNEAQ.

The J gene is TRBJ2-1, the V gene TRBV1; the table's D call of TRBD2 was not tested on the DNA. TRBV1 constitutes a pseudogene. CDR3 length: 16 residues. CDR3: CTSSPWAAGVWNEQFF. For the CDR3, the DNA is TGCACCAGCAGCCCGTGGGCAGCGGGAGTCTGGAATGAGCAGTTCTTC.

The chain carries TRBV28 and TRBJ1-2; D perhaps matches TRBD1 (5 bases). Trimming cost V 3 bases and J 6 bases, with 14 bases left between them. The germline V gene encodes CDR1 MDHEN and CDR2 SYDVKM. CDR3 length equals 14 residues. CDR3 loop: CASSFPGTRNGYTF. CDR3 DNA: TGTGCCAGCAGTTTTCCCGGGACGCGAAATGGCTACACCTTC.

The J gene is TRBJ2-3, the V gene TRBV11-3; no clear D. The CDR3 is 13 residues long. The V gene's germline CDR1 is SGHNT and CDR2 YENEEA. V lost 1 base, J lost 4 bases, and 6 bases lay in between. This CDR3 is CASSLGPSDTQYF. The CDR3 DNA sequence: TGTGCCAGCAGCTTAGGTCCCTCAGATACGCAGTATTTT. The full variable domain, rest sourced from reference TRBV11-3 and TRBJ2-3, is EAGVVQSPRYKIIEKKQPVAFWCNPISGHNTLYWYLQNLGQGPELLIRYENEEAVDDSQLPKDRFSAERLKGVDSTLKIQPAELGDSAVYLCASSLGPSDTQYFGPGTRLTVL.

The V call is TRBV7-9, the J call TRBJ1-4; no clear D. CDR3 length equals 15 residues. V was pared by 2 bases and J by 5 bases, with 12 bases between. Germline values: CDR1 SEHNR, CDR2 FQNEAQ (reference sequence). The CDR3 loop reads CASSLRALGNEKLFF. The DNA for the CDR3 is TGTGCCAGCAGCTTAAGGGCGCTGGGGAATGAAAAACTGTTTTTT.